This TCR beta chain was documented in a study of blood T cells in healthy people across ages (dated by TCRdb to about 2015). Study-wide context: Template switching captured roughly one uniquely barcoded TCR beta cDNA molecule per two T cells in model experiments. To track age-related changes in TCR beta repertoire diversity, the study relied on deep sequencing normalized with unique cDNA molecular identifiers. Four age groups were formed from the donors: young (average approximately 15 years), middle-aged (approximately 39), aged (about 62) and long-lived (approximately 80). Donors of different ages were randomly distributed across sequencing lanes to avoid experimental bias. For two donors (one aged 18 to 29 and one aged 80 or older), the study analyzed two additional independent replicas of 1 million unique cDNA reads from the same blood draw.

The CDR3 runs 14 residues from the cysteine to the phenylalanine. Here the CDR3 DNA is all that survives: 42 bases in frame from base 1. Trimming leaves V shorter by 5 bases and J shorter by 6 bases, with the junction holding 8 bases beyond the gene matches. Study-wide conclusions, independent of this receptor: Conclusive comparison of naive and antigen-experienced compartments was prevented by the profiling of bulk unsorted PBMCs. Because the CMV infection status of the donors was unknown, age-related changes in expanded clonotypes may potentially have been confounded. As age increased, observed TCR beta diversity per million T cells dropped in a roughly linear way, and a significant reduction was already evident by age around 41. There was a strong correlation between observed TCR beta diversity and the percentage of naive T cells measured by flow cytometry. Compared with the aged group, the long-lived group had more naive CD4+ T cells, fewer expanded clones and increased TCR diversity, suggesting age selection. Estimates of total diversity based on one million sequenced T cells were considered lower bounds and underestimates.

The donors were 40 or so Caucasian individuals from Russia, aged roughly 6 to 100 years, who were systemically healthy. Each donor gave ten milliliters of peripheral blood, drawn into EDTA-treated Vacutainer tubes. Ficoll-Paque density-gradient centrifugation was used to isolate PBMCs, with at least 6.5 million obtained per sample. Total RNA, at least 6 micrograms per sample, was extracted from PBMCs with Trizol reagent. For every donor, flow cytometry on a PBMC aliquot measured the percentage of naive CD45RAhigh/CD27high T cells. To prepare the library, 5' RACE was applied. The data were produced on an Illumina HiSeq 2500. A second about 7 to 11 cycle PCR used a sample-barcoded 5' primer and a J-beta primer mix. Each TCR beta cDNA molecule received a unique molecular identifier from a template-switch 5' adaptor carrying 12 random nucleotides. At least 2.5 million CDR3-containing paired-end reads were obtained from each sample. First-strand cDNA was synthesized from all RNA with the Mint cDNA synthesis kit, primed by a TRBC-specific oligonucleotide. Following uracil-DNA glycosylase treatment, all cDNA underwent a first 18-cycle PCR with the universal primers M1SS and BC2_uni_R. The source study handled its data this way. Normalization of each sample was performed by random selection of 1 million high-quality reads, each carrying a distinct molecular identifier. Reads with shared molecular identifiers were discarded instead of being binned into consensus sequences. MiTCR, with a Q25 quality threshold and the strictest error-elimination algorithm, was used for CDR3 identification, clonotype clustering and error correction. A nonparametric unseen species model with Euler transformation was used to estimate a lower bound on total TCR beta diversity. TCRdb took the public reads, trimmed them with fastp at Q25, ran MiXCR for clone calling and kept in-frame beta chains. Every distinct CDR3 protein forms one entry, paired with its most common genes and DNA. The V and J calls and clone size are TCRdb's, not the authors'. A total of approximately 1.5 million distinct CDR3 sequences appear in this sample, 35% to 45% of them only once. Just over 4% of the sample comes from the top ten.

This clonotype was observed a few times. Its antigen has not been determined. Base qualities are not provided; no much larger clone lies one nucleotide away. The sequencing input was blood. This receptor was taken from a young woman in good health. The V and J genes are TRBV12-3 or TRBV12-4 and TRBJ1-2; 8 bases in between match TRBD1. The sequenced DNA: TGTGCCAGCAGTCGGACAGGGACGGTTAATGGCTACACCTTC. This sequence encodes CASSRTGTVNGYTF.